This T cell receptor beta chain stems from a study of technical replicates of blood from a handful of donors. This CDR3 spans 16 amino acids. V gave up 0 bases and J gave up 6 bases; unmatched junction bases: 5. From germline, CDR1 is LGHNA and CDR2 YNFKEQ. The repertoire was sequenced with immunoSEQ multiplex PCR; TCRdb's copy has only in-frame clones and lacks some. The data contain around 50,000 clones, approximately 94% of them singletons. This chain links TRBV4-2 with TRBJ2-1; 10 bases are a match to TRBD1. Sample: T cells isolated from PBMCs. The clonotype originates from a human donor in good health. The CDR3 is CASSQDLGQGVNEQFF. DNA for the CDR3: TGTGCCAGCAGCCAAGATTTAGGACAGGGGGTCAATGAGCAGTTCTTC.